This record covers a single TCR beta chain. Its antigen is as yet unknown. This record comes from a study of cytomegalovirus exposure and HLA in healthy donors. Study conclusions and caveats: Specificity for CMV antigens was confirmed in vitro for a few of the CMV-associated chains.

J lost 2 bases, V lost 4 bases, and 1 base had no gene match. Germline-derived CDR1 and CDR2 are SGHTA and FQGNSA. This CDR3 comprises 14 residues. PCR involved 60 Vbeta and 13 Jbeta primers. Here immunoSEQ multiplex PCR was the method, and the copy in TCRdb shows in-frame clones only, minus some. The sample yields some 120,000 clones, nearly 80% seen once. This sequence was found in a woman in her thirties or forties in good health and CMV-seronegative. Specimen: PBMCs. The chain is built from TRBV7-2 and TRBJ1-4; 7 nucleotides line up with TRBD1. The CDR3 is CASSSTGTNEKLFF. The CDR3 bases are TGTGCCAGCAGCTCGACAGGGACTAATGAAAAACTGTTTTTT.